The present T cell receptor beta chain was sequenced within a study of PD-L1 blockade in urothelial cancer. About the research overall: Atezolizumab therapy began for patients at some point between 2013 and 2014, dosed at 1,200 mg intravenously every 3 weeks. Prior regimens of chemotherapy numbered 0 to 3 per patient.

Time point described: pretreatment peripheral blood. Repertoires were generated with immunoSEQ multiplex PCR, while TCRdb's copy carries only in-frame clones and drops some. The table has approximately 55,000 clones, around 83% seen once; the top ten hold approximately 21%. The germline V and J ends were trimmed by 3 bases and 2 bases, with 11 bases remaining between them. This CDR3 has 14 residues. Germline V lookup: CDR1 SGHRS, CDR2 YFSETQ. The genes are TRBV5-1 and TRBJ1-2, with D perhaps matching TRBD1 (6 bases). The receptor comes from a man aged 55 to 70 with urothelial cancer. This sample comprised PBMCs, obtained around atezolizumab (anti-PD-L1) treatment. The CDR3 region is CASSSKQGNYGYTF. The CDR3 DNA reads as TGCGCCAGCAGCTCCAAGCAGGGGAACTATGGCTACACCTTC.